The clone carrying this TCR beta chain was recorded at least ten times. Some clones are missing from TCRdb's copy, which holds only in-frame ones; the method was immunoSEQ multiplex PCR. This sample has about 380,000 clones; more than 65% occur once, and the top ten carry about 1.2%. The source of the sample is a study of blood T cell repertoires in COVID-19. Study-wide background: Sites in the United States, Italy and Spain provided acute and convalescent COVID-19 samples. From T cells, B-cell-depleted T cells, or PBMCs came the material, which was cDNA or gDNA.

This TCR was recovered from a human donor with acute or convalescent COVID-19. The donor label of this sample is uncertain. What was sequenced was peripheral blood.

CDR3 in DNA: TGTGCCAGCAGCTTGGCAGCGGATCCCCCCGGGGAGCTGTTTTTT. Its protein is CASSLAADPPGELFF. The V call is TRBV5-4, the J call TRBJ2-2, with D perhaps TRBD2 (5 bases). The CDR3 runs 15 residues. Germline V gives CDR1 SGHNT, CDR2 YYREEE (reference sequence). The V and J ends lost 0 bases and 6 bases respectively, with 12 bases between them.